This is a list of T cell receptor beta chains from one sample in a study of T cell repertoires in cytomegalovirus infection. TCRdb passed the reads through MiXCR, listing each CDR3 protein once. The sample has more than 90,000 distinct CDR3 sequences; 10% are singletons. Which antigens these TCRs recognize remains unknown. Sample: PBMCs, sequenced either directly or after in vitro stimulation (not recorded which). These receptors were collected from a human donor in good health (CMV status not recorded). Some clones in this sample may be carry-over from other donors' samples. Each CDR3 is given with its conserved first and last residue. A D gene is named only where the DNA matches it firmly. Size values are once, few and many counts, or a class for expanded clones, and some rows have none.

V gene: TRBV7-2
clone size: many
D gene: .
J gene: TRBJ1-1
CDR3 protein: CASSFLLLNTEAFF
CDR3 DNA: TGTGCCAGCAGCTTCTTGCTCCTGAACACTGAAGCTTTCTTT

V gene: TRBV10-3
clone size: .
D gene: .
J gene: TRBJ1-1
CDR3 protein: CAISDYAGNTEAFF
CDR3 DNA: TGTGCCATCAGTGATTATGCAGGGAACACTGAAGCTTTCTTT

V gene: TRBV19
clone size: .
D gene: TRBD1
J gene: TRBJ1-1
CDR3 protein: CASSGQGNGEAFF
CDR3 DNA: TGTGCCAGTAGCGGACAGGGGAATGGTGAAGCTTTCTTT

V gene: TRBV11-2
clone size: many
D gene: .
J gene: TRBJ2-1
CDR3 protein: CASSNPTYTGEGNNEQFF
CDR3 DNA: TGTGCCAGCAGCAATCCGACCTATACAGGGGAGGGTAACAATGAGCAGTTCTTC

V gene: TRBV2
clone size: many
D gene: TRBD1
J gene: TRBJ1-2
CDR3 protein: CASSVSQGGYGYTF
CDR3 DNA: TGTGCCAGCAGTGTCTCACAGGGGGGCTATGGCTACACCTTC

V gene: TRBV7-2
clone size: many
D gene: .
J gene: TRBJ2-5
CDR3 protein: CASSLPGSRIQETQYF
CDR3 DNA: TGTGCCAGCAGCCTCCCGGGGAGCCGAATTCAAGAGACCCAGTACTTC

V gene: TRBV6-5
clone size: few
D gene: TRBD1
J gene: TRBJ1-6
CDR3 protein: CASSSRTGNDSPLHF
CDR3 DNA: TGTGCCAGCAGTTCCCGGACAGGGAATGATTCACCCCTCCACTTT

V gene: TRBV6-2/TRBV6-3
clone size: few
D gene: TRBD1
J gene: TRBJ2-2
CDR3 protein: CASSTGTGVGELFF
CDR3 DNA: TGTGCCAGCAGCACCGGGACAGGGGTCGGGGAGCTGTTTTTT

V gene: TRBV5-6
clone size: few
D gene: TRBD1
J gene: TRBJ2-3
CDR3 protein: CASSPDRARGDTQYF
CDR3 DNA: TGTGCCAGCAGCCCGGACAGGGCCCGCGGGGATACGCAGTATTTT

V gene: TRBV7-6
clone size: few
D gene: .
J gene: TRBJ2-1
CDR3 protein: CASSPREMAGNEQFF
CDR3 DNA: TGTGCCAGCAGCCCCCGGGAGATGGCGGGCAATGAGCAGTTCTTC

V gene: TRBV28
clone size: .
D gene: .
J gene: TRBJ1-5
CDR3 protein: CASSLIRLNQPQHF
CDR3 DNA: TGTGCCAGCAGTTTAATACGGCTCAATCAGCCCCAGCATTTT

V gene: TRBV12-3/TRBV12-4
clone size: few
D gene: TRBD1
J gene: TRBJ1-2
CDR3 protein: CASSLGTGGGYGYTF
CDR3 DNA: TGTGCCAGCAGTCTCGGGACAGGGGGCGGCTATGGCTACACCTTC

V gene: TRBV11-2
clone size: few
D gene: .
J gene: TRBJ2-2
CDR3 protein: CASSSSRIRRSGELFF
CDR3 DNA: TGTGCCAGCAGCTCGTCGCGGATTCGTCGTTCCGGGGAGCTGTTTTTT

V gene: TRBV20-1
clone size: many
D gene: .
J gene: TRBJ2-1
CDR3 protein: CSARHYYNEQFF
CDR3 DNA: TGCAGTGCTAGACACTACTACAATGAGCAGTTCTTC

V gene: TRBV9
clone size: few
D gene: .
J gene: TRBJ2-1
CDR3 protein: CASSVDRRVSEQFF
CDR3 DNA: TGTGCCAGCAGCGTAGATCGCAGGGTGAGCGAGCAGTTCTTC

V gene: TRBV7-2
clone size: many
D gene: TRBD2
J gene: TRBJ2-7
CDR3 protein: CASSLTSGSASYEQYF
CDR3 DNA: TGTGCCAGCAGCTTAACTAGCGGGAGTGCGTCCTACGAGCAGTACTTC

V gene: TRBV6-6
clone size: .
D gene: .
J gene: TRBJ2-7
CDR3 protein: CASTLTPPTARSYEQYF
CDR3 DNA: TGTGCCAGCACCCTCACCCCCCCGACAGCTCGCTCCTACGAGCAGTACTTC

V gene: TRBV5-1
clone size: many
D gene: .
J gene: TRBJ2-1
CDR3 protein: CASSLYPPLDEQFF
CDR3 DNA: TGCGCCAGCAGCTTGTATCCGCCTTTAGATGAGCAGTTCTTC

V gene: TRBV11-2
clone size: many
D gene: .
J gene: TRBJ1-6
CDR3 protein: CASSRASTGAPLHF
CDR3 DNA: TGTGCCAGCAGCCGGGCCTCAACTGGGGCACCCCTCCACTTT

V gene: TRBV12-3/TRBV12-4
clone size: many
D gene: TRBD1
J gene: TRBJ1-6
CDR3 protein: CASGTSRGSPLHF
CDR3 DNA: TGTGCCAGCGGCACTTCCAGGGGGTCACCCCTCCACTTT

V gene: TRBV2
clone size: many
D gene: TRBD2
J gene: TRBJ2-1
CDR3 protein: CASSQLAGVNEQFF
CDR3 DNA: TGTGCCAGCAGCCAACTAGCGGGAGTTAATGAGCAGTTCTTC

V gene: TRBV7-2
clone size: many
D gene: TRBD2
J gene: TRBJ2-1
CDR3 protein: CASSWPIAGGGNEQFF
CDR3 DNA: TGTGCCAGCAGCTGGCCCATAGCGGGAGGGGGCAATGAGCAGTTCTTC

V gene: TRBV4-1
clone size: many
D gene: TRBD1
J gene: TRBJ2-1
CDR3 protein: CASSPDRDSSYNEQFF
CDR3 DNA: TGCGCCAGCAGCCCCGACAGGGACAGCTCCTACAATGAGCAGTTCTTC

V gene: TRBV18
clone size: many
D gene: .
J gene: TRBJ1-2
CDR3 protein: CASSPPLGRATYGYTF
CDR3 DNA: TGTGCCAGCTCACCACCTCTTGGCAGGGCCACCTATGGCTACACCTTC

V gene: TRBV7-2
clone size: many
D gene: .
J gene: TRBJ2-3
CDR3 protein: CASSLPSTDTQYF
CDR3 DNA: TGTGCCAGCAGCTTACCTAGCACAGATACGCAGTATTTT

V gene: TRBV11-2
clone size: few
D gene: TRBD1
J gene: TRBJ1-1
CDR3 protein: CASTRTGGNTEAFF
CDR3 DNA: TGTGCCAGCACCAGGACAGGGGGGAACACTGAAGCTTTCTTT

V gene: TRBV27
clone size: many
D gene: .
J gene: TRBJ2-3
CDR3 protein: CASSLLLAPTDTQYF
CDR3 DNA: TGTGCCAGCAGTTTACTCCTCGCCCCCACAGATACGCAGTATTTT

V gene: TRBV7-8
clone size: many
D gene: TRBD1
J gene: TRBJ2-1
CDR3 protein: CASSFQGQSNNEQFF
CDR3 DNA: TGTGCCAGCAGCTTTCAGGGACAGTCCAACAATGAGCAGTTCTTC

V gene: TRBV30
clone size: many
D gene: TRBD1
J gene: TRBJ1-2
CDR3 protein: CAWRADRAPGYTF
CDR3 DNA: TGTGCCTGGAGAGCCGACAGGGCCCCTGGCTACACCTTC

V gene: TRBV15
clone size: .
D gene: .
J gene: TRBJ1-1
CDR3 protein: CATSREMNTEAFF
CDR3 DNA: TGTGCCACCAGCAGAGAGATGAACACTGAAGCTTTCTTT

V gene: TRBV5-4
clone size: few
D gene: TRBD2
J gene: TRBJ2-1
CDR3 protein: CASSLFSAGGRNEQFF
CDR3 DNA: TGTGCCAGCAGCTTGTTTTCGGCGGGAGGGAGGAATGAGCAGTTCTTC

V gene: TRBV19
clone size: few
D gene: .
J gene: TRBJ2-1
CDR3 protein: CASSTLGRRAYNEQFF
CDR3 DNA: TGTGCCAGTAGTACCCTCGGGCGGAGGGCCTACAATGAGCAGTTCTTC

V gene: TRBV18
clone size: .
D gene: .
J gene: TRBJ2-3
CDR3 protein: CASSPGRSTDTQYF
CDR3 DNA: TGTGCCAGCTCACCAGGACGGAGCACAGATACGCAGTATTTT

V gene: TRBV12-3/TRBV12-4
clone size: many
D gene: .
J gene: TRBJ2-1
CDR3 protein: CASRPPGYNEQFF
CDR3 DNA: TGTGCCAGCAGACCGCCGGGGTACAATGAGCAGTTCTTC

V gene: TRBV11-3
clone size: many
D gene: TRBD2
J gene: TRBJ2-1
CDR3 protein: CASSLDGTSGGRVNEQFF
CDR3 DNA: TGTGCCAGCAGCTTAGATGGGACTAGCGGAGGCAGGGTCAATGAGCAGTTCTTC

V gene: TRBV19
clone size: few
D gene: TRBD2
J gene: TRBJ2-1
CDR3 protein: CASSIDPSGTYNEQFF
CDR3 DNA: TGTGCCAGTAGTATAGACCCCAGCGGGACCTACAATGAGCAGTTCTTC

V gene: TRBV18
clone size: many
D gene: .
J gene: TRBJ1-1
CDR3 protein: CASSPAGNTEAFF
CDR3 DNA: TGTGCCAGCTCACCGGCGGGGAACACTGAAGCTTTCTTT

V gene: TRBV7-2
clone size: many
D gene: TRBD1
J gene: TRBJ1-3
CDR3 protein: CASSHSQGAAGNTIYF
CDR3 DNA: TGTGCCAGCAGCCATTCACAGGGGGCGGCTGGAAACACCATATATTTT